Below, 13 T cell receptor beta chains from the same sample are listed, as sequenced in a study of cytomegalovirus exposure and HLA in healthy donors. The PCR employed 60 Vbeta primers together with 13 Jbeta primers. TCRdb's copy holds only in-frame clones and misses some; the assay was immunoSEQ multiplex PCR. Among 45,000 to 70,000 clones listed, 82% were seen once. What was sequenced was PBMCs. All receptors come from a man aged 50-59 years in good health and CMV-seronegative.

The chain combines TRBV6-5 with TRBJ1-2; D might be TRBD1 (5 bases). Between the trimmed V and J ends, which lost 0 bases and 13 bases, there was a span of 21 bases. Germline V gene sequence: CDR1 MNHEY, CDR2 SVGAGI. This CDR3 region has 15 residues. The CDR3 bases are TGTGCCAGCAGTTACTCAAAAACAAATACGGGGGTCTTCACCTTC. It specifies CASSYSKTNTGVFTF.

CDR3 protein: CASSPPSNQPQHF. The CDR3 nucleotides are TGTGCCAGCTCACCCCCTTCCAATCAGCCCCAGCATTTT. This chain connects TRBV18 to TRBJ1-5, with unresolved D. The V and J ends lost 3 bases and 3 bases respectively, with 6 bases between them. CDR1 and CDR2 from the germline V gene are KGHSH and LQKENI. The CDR3 covers 13 residues. The full variable domain, completed using reference TRBV18 and TRBJ1-5, is NAGVMQNPRHLVRRRGQEARLRCSPMKGHSHVYWYRQLPEEGLKFMVYLQKENIIDESGMPKERFSAEFPKEGPSILRIQQVVRGDSAAYFCASSPPSNQPQHFGDGTRLSIL.

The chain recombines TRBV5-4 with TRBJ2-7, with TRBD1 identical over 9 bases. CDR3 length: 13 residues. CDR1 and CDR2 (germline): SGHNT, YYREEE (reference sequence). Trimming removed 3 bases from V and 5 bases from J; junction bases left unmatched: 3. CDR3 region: CASSSQGAHEQYF. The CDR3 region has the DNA TGTGCCAGCAGCTCACAGGGGGCCCACGAGCAGTACTTC.

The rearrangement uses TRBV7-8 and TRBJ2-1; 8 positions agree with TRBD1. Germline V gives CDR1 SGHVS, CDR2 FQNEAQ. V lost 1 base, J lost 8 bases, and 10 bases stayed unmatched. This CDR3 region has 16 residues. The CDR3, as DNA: TGTGCCAGCAGCTTAGTAGTTGGACAGGGAATCTATGAGCAGTTCTTC. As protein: CASSLVVGQGIYEQFF.

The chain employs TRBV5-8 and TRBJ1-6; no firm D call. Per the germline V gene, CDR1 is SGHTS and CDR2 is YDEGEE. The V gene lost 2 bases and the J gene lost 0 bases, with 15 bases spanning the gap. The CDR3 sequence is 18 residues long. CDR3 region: CASSLQKQSYSYNSPLHF. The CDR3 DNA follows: TGTGCCAGCAGCTTACAGAAACAATCTTACTCCTATAATTCACCCCTCCACTTT.

The DNA of the CDR3 is TGTGCCAGCAGCTTAGGTAGCGGGGGGGAGCAGTACTTC. Its protein product is CASSLGSGGEQYF. The chain links TRBV7-9 to TRBJ2-7; 10 positions agree with TRBD2. This CDR3 has 13 residues. Losses at the gene ends were 1 base for V and 7 bases for J; bases not matched to a gene: 1. Per germline, CDR1 SEHNR and CDR2 FQNEAQ (reference sequence).

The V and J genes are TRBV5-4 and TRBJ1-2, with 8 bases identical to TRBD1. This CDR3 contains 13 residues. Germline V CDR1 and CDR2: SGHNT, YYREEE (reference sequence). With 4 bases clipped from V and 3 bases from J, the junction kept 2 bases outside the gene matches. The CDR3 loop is CASSPTGDYGYTF. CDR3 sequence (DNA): TGTGCCAGCAGCCCGACAGGGGACTATGGCTACACCTTC.

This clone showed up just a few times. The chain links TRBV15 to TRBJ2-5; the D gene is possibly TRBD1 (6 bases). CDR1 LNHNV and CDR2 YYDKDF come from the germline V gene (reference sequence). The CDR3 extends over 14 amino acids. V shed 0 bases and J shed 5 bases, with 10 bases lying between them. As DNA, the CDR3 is TGTGCCACCAGCAGAGATTGGGGGCATGAGACCCAGTACTTC. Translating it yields CATSRDWGHETQYF. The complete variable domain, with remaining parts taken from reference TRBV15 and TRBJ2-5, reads DAMVIQNPRYQVTQFGKPVTLSCSQTLNHNVMYWYQQKSSQAPKLLFHYYDKDFNNEADTPDNFQSRRPNTSFCFLDIRSPGLGDTAMYLCATSRDWGHETQYFGPGTRLLVL.

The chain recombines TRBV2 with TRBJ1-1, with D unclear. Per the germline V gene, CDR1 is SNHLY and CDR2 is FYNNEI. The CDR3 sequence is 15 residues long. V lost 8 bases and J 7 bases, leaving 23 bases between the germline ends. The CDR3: CASERAGTPNLEAFF. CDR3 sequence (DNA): TGTGCCAGCGAGCGGGCCGGCACCCCGAACCTTGAAGCTTTCTTT.

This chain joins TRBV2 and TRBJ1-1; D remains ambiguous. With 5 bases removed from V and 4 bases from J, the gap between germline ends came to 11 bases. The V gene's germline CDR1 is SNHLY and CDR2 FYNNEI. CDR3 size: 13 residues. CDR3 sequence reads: CASSYRTGTEAFF. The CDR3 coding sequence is TGTGCCAGCAGTTATCGAACCGGCACTGAAGCTTTCTTT.

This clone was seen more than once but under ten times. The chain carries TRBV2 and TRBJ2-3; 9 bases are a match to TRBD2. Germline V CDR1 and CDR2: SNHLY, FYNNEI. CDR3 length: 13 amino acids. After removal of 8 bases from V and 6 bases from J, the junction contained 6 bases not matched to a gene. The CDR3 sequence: CASFGGGVDTQYF. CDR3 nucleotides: TGTGCCAGCTTTGGCGGGGGGGTTGATACGCAGTATTTT.

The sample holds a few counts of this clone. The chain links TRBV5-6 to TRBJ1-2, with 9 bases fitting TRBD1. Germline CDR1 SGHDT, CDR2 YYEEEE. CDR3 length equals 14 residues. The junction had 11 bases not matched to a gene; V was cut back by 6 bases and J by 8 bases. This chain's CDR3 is CASKLRTGVSGYTF. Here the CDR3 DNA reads TGTGCCAGCAAACTAAGGACAGGGGTAAGCGGCTACACCTTC.

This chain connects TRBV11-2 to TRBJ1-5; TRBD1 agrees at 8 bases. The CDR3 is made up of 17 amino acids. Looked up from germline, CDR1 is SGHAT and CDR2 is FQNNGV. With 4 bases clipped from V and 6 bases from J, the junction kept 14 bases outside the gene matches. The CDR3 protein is CASSSTRGREIGQPQHF. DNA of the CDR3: TGTGCCAGCAGCTCCACCAGGGGGCGCGAAATAGGTCAGCCCCAGCATTTT.